The 27 T cell receptor beta chains reported below all come from one sample, sequenced in a study of shared clonotypes between healthy human individuals. Clones were sequenced by immunoSEQ multiplex PCR, and TCRdb holds only the in-frame ones, with some missing. The sample carries about 1 million clones, about three quarters recorded once. The sequenced sample was memory CD4+ T cells sorted from blood. The subset is: CD45RA-negative fraction. Source of these receptors: a man aged 18 to 29 in good health.

This rearrangement joins TRBV7-2 to TRBJ2-5, with 8 bases that match TRBD2. V lost 2 bases to trimming and J lost 5 bases; unmatched junction nucleotides: 10. The CDR3 has 16 residues. Germline V gene sequence: CDR1 SGHTA, CDR2 FQGNSA. CDR3 in amino acids: CASSLTQAGVGETQYF. CDR3 DNA sequence: TGTGCCAGCAGCTTAACCCAAGCGGGAGTAGGGGAGACCCAGTACTTC.

The chain combines TRBV10-2 with TRBJ1-6, with 7 bases identical to TRBD1. V lost 7 bases to trimming and J lost 5 bases; unmatched junction nucleotides: 8. CDR1 is WSHSY and CDR2 is SAAADI in the germline V gene. The CDR3 has 15 amino acids. This CDR3 is CASTRQGVDNSPLHF. The CDR3, as DNA: TGCGCCAGCACACGACAGGGTGTCGATAATTCACCCCTCCACTTT.

On this clone itself: Other DNA variants within this sample encode the same CDR3. The chain carries TRBV5-1 and TRBJ2-5; no clear D. The V gene lost 1 base and the J gene lost 0 bases, with 4 bases spanning the gap. This CDR3 is 13 amino acids long. CDR1 and CDR2 (germline): SGHRS, YFSETQ. CDR3 DNA sequence: TGCGCCAGCAGCTTGTGGGACCAAGAGACCCAGTACTTC. Protein: CASSLWDQETQYF.

In regard to this clone: A far larger clone is off by one base, so a read error is likely. The chain has TRBV5-1 and TRBJ2-7; the D is unclear. Trimming took off 1 base at V and 6 bases at J, with 17 bases between the two ends. CDR1 is SGHRS and CDR2 is YFSETQ in the germline V gene. This CDR3 contains 15 residues. DNA for the CDR3: TGCGCCAGCAGCTTGTCTGGGAACGCACCCTCCGAGCAGTACTTC. This encodes CASSLSGNAPSEQYF.

The DNA of the CDR3 is TGTGCCAGCAGCTTGGAGCAGGGTTGGAGTGAGCAGTACTTC. Its protein product is CASSLEQGWSEQYF. J is TRBJ2-5 and V is TRBV5-6; tentative D call: TRBD1 (5 bases). CDR3 length equals 14 residues. V lost 0 bases and J 11 bases, leaving 17 bases between the germline ends. CDR1 SGHDT and CDR2 YYEEEE come from the germline V gene.

The chain carries TRBV7-2 and TRBJ2-7; D remains unclear. The CDR3 totals 16 residues. V lost 1 base to trimming and J lost 5 bases, with 18 bases between them. Germline V gene data show CDR1 as SGHTA and CDR2 as FQGNSA. CDR3 DNA: TGTGCCAGCAGCTTAGTTGTAGGACCGGCCCTCAACGAGCAGTACTTC. Protein sequence: CASSLVVGPALNEQYF.

This clone was found many times. This sequence joins TRBV18 and TRBJ1-1; no clear D gene. Germline CDR1 and CDR2: KGHSH and LQKENI. Trimming stripped 3 bases from V and 5 bases from J, with 16 bases between. This CDR3 is 15 amino acids long. The CDR3 region has the DNA TGTGCCAGCTCACCGGCCCCGGACCGTCGGACTGAAGCTTTCTTT. The encoded protein is CASSPAPDRRTEAFF. Variable domain in full (rest from reference TRBV18 and TRBJ1-1): NAGVMQNPRHLVRRRGQEARLRCSPMKGHSHVYWYRQLPEEGLKFMVYLQKENIIDESGMPKERFSAEFPKEGPSILRIQQVVRGDSAAYFCASSPAPDRRTEAFFGQGTRLTVV.

This clone was counted ten times or more. The chain has TRBV4-3 and TRBJ1-2; tentatively, D is TRBD1 (6 bases). The germline gives CDR1 LGHNA, CDR2 YSLEER. The CDR3 sequence is 16 residues long. V lost 0 bases and J 4 bases, leaving 15 bases between the germline ends. The CDR3 DNA reads as TGCGCCAGCAGCCAAGACGTAGGGGGACGGGGCTATGGCTACACCTTC. It codes for CASSQDVGGRGYGYTF.

This CDR3 is CASSSHREMNTEAFF. As DNA, the CDR3 is TGCGCCAGCAGCTCGCACAGGGAGATGAACACTGAAGCTTTCTTT. This chain joins TRBV5-1 and TRBJ1-1; a possible D gene is TRBD1 (6 bases). Germline V gene sequence: CDR1 SGHRS, CDR2 YFSETQ. The CDR3 covers 15 residues. The V end was cut by 3 bases, the J end by 0 bases, with 12 bases between.

The rearrangement links TRBV28 to TRBJ2-7; D unresolved. Looked up from germline, CDR1 is MDHEN and CDR2 is SYDVKM. Trimming took 1 base from V and 3 from J, leaving 10 bases between them. The CDR3 is 14 residues long. In DNA form, the CDR3 reads TGTGCCAGCAGTTTATTTCGGACGGACTACGAGCAGTACTTC. It specifies CASSLFRTDYEQYF.

This clone was recorded a few times. The rearrangement joins TRBV18 to TRBJ1-4, with D unclear. CDR3 length equals 13 residues. In germline, CDR1 is KGHSH, CDR2 LQKENI. The V gene lost 2 bases and the J gene lost 6 bases, with 7 bases spanning the gap. CDR3 nucleotides: TGTGCCAGCTCACCAGGGATGGATGAAAAACTGTTTTTT. Its protein product is CASSPGMDEKLFF.

J is TRBJ2-4 and V is TRBV30; 11 bases are shared with TRBD2. The CDR3 is 14 amino acids. Trimming at V came to 3 bases and at J to 7 bases, leaving 5 bases not matched to a gene. Germline V CDR1 and CDR2: GTSNPN, SVGIG (reference sequence). The CDR3 DNA is TGTGCCTGGAGGCTAGCGGGGGGCCGGAACATTCAGTACTTC. This codes for CAWRLAGGRNIQYF.

V gene TRBV6-6 combines with J gene TRBJ2-6, with unresolved D. The germline V gene has CDR1 MNHNY and CDR2 SVGAGI (reference sequence). Trimming removed 4 bases from V and 12 bases from J, with 13 bases in between. The CDR3 runs to 13 residues. The DNA of the CDR3 is TGTGCCAGCAGTTCGGTCAGCCCGCGCGTCCTGACTTTC. Translation gives CASSSVSPRVLTF.

The V call is TRBV4-1, the J call TRBJ2-6; 7 bases agree with TRBD1. The CDR3 spans 18 residues. V shed 3 bases, J shed 4 bases, and the junction held 12 bases outside the gene matches. CDR1 and CDR2 (germline): MGHRA, YSYEKL. The CDR3 region has the DNA TGCGCCAGCAGCCAGGACTCCGGGACAGTGCCCGGGGCCAACGTCCTGACTTTC. Its protein is CASSQDSGTVPGANVLTF.

The chain links TRBV5-4 to TRBJ2-1, with 12 bases fitting TRBD2. The germline V gene encodes CDR1 SGHNT and CDR2 YYREEE (reference sequence). This CDR3 has 16 amino acids. V gave up 0 bases and J gave up 9 bases; unmatched junction bases: 7. The chain's CDR3 is CASSLATSGRSIEQFF. CDR3 sequence (DNA): TGTGCCAGCAGCTTGGCCACTAGCGGGAGGTCCATTGAGCAGTTCTTC.

V and J are TRBV6-1 and TRBJ1-1; D not certain. The CDR3 is made up of 15 amino acids. Germline CDR1 is MNHNS and CDR2 is SASEGT. V was cut by 6 bases and J by 0 bases, with 14 bases left in between. As DNA, the CDR3 is TGTGCCAGCAGCGATAGACGTACCCTGAACACTGAAGCTTTCTTT. Translation gives CASSDRRTLNTEAFF.

The chain couples TRBV30 to TRBJ1-4, with a tentative D call TRBD1 (5 bases). Per the germline V gene, CDR1 is GTSNPN and CDR2 is SVGIG (reference sequence). The CDR3 totals 14 residues. V was shortened by 0 bases and J by 5 bases, with 10 bases between the two germline ends. CDR3: CAWSVPGPNEKLFF. CDR3 bases: TGTGCCTGGAGTGTTCCGGGACCGAATGAAAAACTGTTTTTT.

The gene calls are TRBV10-3 and TRBJ1-6; 10 bases are shared with TRBD1. The CDR3 is 14 residues long. Germline V gene data show CDR1 as ENHRY and CDR2 as SYGVKD. Trimming removed 3 bases from V and 8 bases from J; junction bases left unmatched: 1. The CDR3 is CAISDGTGDSPLHF. CDR3 bases: TGTGCCATCAGTGATGGGACAGGGGATTCACCCCTCCACTTT.

The chain recombines TRBV29-1 with TRBJ2-7; D unclear. Germline-derived CDR1 and CDR2 are SQVTM and ANQGSEA. Trimming pared 3 bases from V and 1 base from J, leaving 7 bases between. The CDR3 is made up of 12 amino acids. In nucleotides, the CDR3 is TGCAGCGTTGACGACGGTTCCTACGAGCAGTACTTC. This codes for CSVDDGSYEQYF.

The CDR3 region has the DNA TGCGCCAGCAGCCACGAGGGCCAGGCTCAGCCCCAGCATTTT. Amino acid sequence: CASSHEGQAQPQHF. The rearrangement joins TRBV4-1 to TRBJ1-5; no clear D gene. The CDR3 length is 14 residues. V was pared by 3 bases and J by 6 bases, with 12 bases between. Germline V gene sequence: CDR1 MGHRA, CDR2 YSYEKL.

This sequence joins TRBV9 and TRBJ2-7; tentatively, D is TRBD2 (5 bases). V lost 0 bases and J lost 6, with 16 bases in between. This CDR3 has 15 residues. Germline CDR1 and CDR2: SGDLS and YYNGEE. The CDR3 protein is CASSVEAGGPLEQYF. The CDR3 bases are TGTGCCAGCAGCGTAGAGGCAGGCGGGCCCCTCGAGCAGTACTTC.

The chain is built from TRBV9 and TRBJ1-1; no clear D gene. The CDR3 length is 16 residues. V was shortened by 3 bases and J by 2 bases, with 17 bases between the two germline ends. Germline V gene lookup returns CDR1 SGDLS and CDR2 YYNGEE. The CDR3, as DNA: TGTGCCAGCAGCGCATCGGCCTGGGCATCCAACACTGAAGCTTTCTTT. Translation gives CASSASAWASNTEAFF.

This chain joins TRBV2 and TRBJ2-7; 9 bases fit TRBD2. From germline, CDR1 is SNHLY and CDR2 FYNNEI. The V segment lost 3 bases and the J segment 1 base; nucleotides outside the gene matches: 4. There are 15 residues in the CDR3. Here the CDR3 reads CASSDGLAGSYEQYF. The DNA for the CDR3 is TGTGCCAGCAGTGACGGGCTAGCGGGGTCCTACGAGCAGTACTTC. Complete variable domain (other parts from reference TRBV2 and TRBJ2-7): EPEVTQTPSHQVTQMGQEVILRCVPISNHLYFYWYRQILGQKVEFLVSFYNNEISEKSEIFDDQFSVERPDGSNFTLKIRSTKLEDSAMYFCASSDGLAGSYEQYFGPGTRLTVT.

J is TRBJ2-1 and V is TRBV6-1, with no clear D. The germline V gene encodes CDR1 MNHNS and CDR2 SASEGT. With 2 bases removed from V and 6 bases from J, the gap between germline ends came to 5 bases. CDR3 length: 12 amino acids. This CDR3 is CASSEHGNEQFF. DNA of the CDR3: TGTGCCAGCAGTGAACACGGCAATGAGCAGTTCTTC.

The chain is built from TRBV29-1 and TRBJ2-7; possible D gene TRBD1, 5 bases. The CDR3 contains 11 residues. Germline values: CDR1 SQVTM, CDR2 ANQGSEA. V shed 4 bases and J shed 5 bases, with 9 bases lying between them. The CDR3 protein is CSVGQFHEQYF. In DNA form, the CDR3 reads TGCAGCGTTGGACAGTTCCACGAGCAGTACTTC.

This rearrangement joins TRBV18 to TRBJ2-7; 8 bases are a match to TRBD1. V was clipped by 3 bases and J by 5 bases; unmatched bases: 9. In germline, CDR1 is KGHSH, CDR2 LQKENI. This CDR3 spans 15 amino acids. In DNA, the CDR3 is TGTGCCAGCTCACCTCTACCGGGACAGGATAACGAGCAGTACTTC. This codes for CASSPLPGQDNEQYF.

The chain uses TRBV30 and TRBJ2-1; the match to TRBD2 covers 8 bases. CDR3 length: 15 amino acids. The J segment lost 5 bases and the V segment lost 0 bases, leaving 6 bases of the junction unmatched. Germline CDR1 reads GTSNPN; CDR2 reads SVGIG (reference sequence). CDR3 region: CAWSVPGGPNNEQFF. The CDR3 nucleotides are TGTGCCTGGAGTGTTCCGGGGGGGCCGAACAATGAGCAGTTCTTC.